The T cell receptor (beta chain) under discussion was sequenced for a study of response to subunit inactivated influenza vaccine. CDR3 length: 14 residues. Looked up from germline, CDR1 is SGHRS and CDR2 is YFSETQ. Trimming removed 5 bases from V and 3 bases from J; junction bases left unmatched: 6. TCRdb redid the calling of the RT-PCR reads with MiXCR, one entry per CDR3 protein. The sample includes 500,000 to 550,000 distinct CDR3 sequences, around 21% of them seen just once. Another study also made use of these data, one on T cells expressing NK-cell markers. That study adds: A 5'RACE template switching approach incorporating UMIs was used to make TCR beta cDNA. Dominance of the CD3+CD56-NKG2C+ fraction by these clonotypes also held in four donors.

This material consisted of CD4+ T cells sorted from PBMCs, taken approximately 13 days after vaccination. The clonotype comes from a man over 45 who received an inactivated influenza vaccine. The chain carries TRBV5-1 and TRBJ2-7, with 9 positions matching TRBD1. CDR3 residues: CASSGGGQGYEQYF. The CDR3 DNA reads as TGCGCCAGCAGTGGGGGGGGACAGGGCTACGAGCAGTACTTC.